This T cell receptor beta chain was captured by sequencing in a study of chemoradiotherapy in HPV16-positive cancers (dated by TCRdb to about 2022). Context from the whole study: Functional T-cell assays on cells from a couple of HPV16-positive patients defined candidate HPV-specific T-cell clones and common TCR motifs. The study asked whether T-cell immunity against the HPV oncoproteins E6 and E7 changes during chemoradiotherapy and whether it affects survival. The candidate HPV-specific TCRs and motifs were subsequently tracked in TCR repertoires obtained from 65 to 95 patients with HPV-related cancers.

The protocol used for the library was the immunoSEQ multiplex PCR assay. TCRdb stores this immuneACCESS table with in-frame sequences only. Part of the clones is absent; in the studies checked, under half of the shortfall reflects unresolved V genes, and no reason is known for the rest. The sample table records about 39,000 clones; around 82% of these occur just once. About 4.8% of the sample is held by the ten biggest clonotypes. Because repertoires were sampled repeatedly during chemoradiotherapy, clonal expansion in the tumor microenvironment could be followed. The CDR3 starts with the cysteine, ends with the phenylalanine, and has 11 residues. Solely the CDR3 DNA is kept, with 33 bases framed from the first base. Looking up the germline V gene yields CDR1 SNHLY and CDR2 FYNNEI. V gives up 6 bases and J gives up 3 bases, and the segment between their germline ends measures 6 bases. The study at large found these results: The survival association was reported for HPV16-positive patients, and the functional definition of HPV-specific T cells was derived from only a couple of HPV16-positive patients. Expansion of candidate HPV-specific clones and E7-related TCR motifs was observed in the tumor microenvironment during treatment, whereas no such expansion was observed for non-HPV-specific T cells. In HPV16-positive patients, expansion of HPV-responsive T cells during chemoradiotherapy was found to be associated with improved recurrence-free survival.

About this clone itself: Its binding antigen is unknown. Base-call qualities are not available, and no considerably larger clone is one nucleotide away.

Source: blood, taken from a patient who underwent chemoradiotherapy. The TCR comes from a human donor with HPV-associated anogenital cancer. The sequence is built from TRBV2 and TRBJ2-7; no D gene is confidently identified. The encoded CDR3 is CASRPSYEQYF. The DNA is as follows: TGTGCCAGCAGACCTAGCTACGAGCAGTACTTC.